This T cell receptor beta chain came from a study of vaccination and CD4 T cells after COVID-19. Study-level results: Median about 86% of reactive clones detected in convalescent patients emerged only post-vaccination.

Trimming shortened V by 0 bases and J by 8 bases, and 17 bases separated the two germline ends. The CDR3 has 15 residues. Germline V lookup: CDR1 DFQATT, CDR2 SNEGSKA (reference sequence). Noted time point: late sampling 161 to 241 days after vaccination in a few convalescent patients. The treatment here: approximately nine-day PBMC culture with coronavirus spike peptide pools or control peptides (ViraFEST assay). TCR sequencing followed the expansion of antigen-specific T cells with peptide pools in ViraFEST. Regarding this clonotype: Its target is not known.

Scientists ran DNA taken from cultured CD4+ T cells through the Oncomine TCR Beta short-read assay for sequencing. TCRdb re-derived calls from the PCR reads in MiXCR, one entry per CDR3 protein. Of some 21,000 distinct CDR3 sequences listed, about 45% are singletons. This TCR was sampled from a human donor who had recovered from COVID-19. V gene TRBV20-1 combines with J gene TRBJ2-1; no clear D. The specimen was CD4+ T cells from blood, cultured in vitro, collected about 7 months after SARS-CoV-2 vaccination. The CDR3 loop is CSARDWGSKGDEQFF. The CDR3 bases are TGCAGTGCTAGAGACTGGGGATCCAAGGGCGATGAGCAGTTCTTC.